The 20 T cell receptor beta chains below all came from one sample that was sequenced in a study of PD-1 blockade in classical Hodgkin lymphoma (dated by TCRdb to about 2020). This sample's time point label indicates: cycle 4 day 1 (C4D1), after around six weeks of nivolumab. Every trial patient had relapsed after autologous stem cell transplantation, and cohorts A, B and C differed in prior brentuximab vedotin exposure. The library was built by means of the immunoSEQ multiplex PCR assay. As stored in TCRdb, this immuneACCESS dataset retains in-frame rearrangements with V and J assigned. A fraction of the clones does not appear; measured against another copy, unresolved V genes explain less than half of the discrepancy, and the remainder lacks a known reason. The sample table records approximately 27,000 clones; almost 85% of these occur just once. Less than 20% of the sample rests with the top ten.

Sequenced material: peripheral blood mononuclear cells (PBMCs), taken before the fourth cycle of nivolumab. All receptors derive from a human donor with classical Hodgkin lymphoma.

CDR3: CAWSLGRVVTGELFF. In DNA form, the CDR3 reads TGTGCCTGGAGTCTGGGCAGGGTGGTGACCGGGGAGCTGTTTTTT. This chain links TRBV30 with TRBJ2-2, with a tentative D call TRBD1 (5 bases). Trimming removed 2 bases from V and 5 bases from J, with 15 bases in between. This CDR3 contains 15 residues. Germline CDR1 is GTSNPN and CDR2 is SVGIG (reference sequence).

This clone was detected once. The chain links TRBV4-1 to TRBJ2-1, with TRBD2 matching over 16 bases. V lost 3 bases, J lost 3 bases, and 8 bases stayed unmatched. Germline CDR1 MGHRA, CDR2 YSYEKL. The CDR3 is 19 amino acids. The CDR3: CASSQKGTSGGAGYNEQFF. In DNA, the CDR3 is TGCGCCAGCAGCCAGAAGGGGACTAGCGGGGGGGCCGGCTACAATGAGCAGTTCTTC.

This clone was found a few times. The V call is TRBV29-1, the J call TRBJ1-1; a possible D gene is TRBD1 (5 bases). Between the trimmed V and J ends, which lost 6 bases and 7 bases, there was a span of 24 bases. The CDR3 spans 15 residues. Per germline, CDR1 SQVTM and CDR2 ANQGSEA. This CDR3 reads CSVLMQGNFVLEAFF. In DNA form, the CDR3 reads TGCAGCGTCCTCATGCAGGGAAATTTCGTCCTTGAAGCTTTCTTT.

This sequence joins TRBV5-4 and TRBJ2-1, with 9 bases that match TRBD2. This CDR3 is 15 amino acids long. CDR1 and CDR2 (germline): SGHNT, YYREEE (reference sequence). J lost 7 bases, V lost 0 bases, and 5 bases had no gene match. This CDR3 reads CASSLEAGGRNEQFF. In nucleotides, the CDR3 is TGTGCCAGCAGCTTGGAGGCGGGGGGGCGGAATGAGCAGTTCTTC.

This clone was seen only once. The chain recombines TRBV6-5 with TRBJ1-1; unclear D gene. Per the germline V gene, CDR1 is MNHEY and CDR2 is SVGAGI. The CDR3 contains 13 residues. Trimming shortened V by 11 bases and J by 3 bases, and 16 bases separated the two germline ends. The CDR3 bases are TGTGCCTCACAGCAGGTCACTTACACTGAAGCTTTCTTT. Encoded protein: CASQQVTYTEAFF.

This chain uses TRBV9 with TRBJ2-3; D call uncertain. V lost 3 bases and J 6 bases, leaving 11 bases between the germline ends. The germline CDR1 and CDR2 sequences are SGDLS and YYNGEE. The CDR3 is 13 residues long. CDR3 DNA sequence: TGTGCCAGCAGCGCCCTCCGGGTGGATACGCAGTATTTT. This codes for CASSALRVDTQYF.

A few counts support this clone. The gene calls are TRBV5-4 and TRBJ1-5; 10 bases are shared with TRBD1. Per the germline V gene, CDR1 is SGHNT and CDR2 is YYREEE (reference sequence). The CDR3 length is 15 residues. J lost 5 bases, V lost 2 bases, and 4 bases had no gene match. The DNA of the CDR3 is TGTGCCAGCAGCTTTGGACAGGGGGTGGATCAGCCCCAGCATTTT. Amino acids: CASSFGQGVDQPQHF.

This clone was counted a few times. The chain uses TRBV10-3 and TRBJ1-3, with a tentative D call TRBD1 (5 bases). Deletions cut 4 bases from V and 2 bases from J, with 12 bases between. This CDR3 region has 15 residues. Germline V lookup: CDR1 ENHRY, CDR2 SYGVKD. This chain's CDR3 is CAISAGTDPGNTIYF. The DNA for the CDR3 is TGTGCCATCAGTGCCGGGACTGATCCTGGAAACACCATATATTTT.

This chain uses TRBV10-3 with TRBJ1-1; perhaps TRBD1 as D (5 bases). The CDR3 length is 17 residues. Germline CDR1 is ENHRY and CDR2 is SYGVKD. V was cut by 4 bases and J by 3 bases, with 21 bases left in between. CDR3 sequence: CAISGQTQGSKHTEAFF. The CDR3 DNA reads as TGTGCCATCAGTGGTCAGACCCAGGGTAGTAAGCACACTGAAGCTTTCTTT.

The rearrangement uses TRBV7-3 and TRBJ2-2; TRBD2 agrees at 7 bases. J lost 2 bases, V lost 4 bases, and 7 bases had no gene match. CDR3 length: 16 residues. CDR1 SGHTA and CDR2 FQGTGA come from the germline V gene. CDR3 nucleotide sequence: TGTGCCAGCAGCTCCCGGGGAGGGACTAACACCGGGGAGCTGTTTTTT. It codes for CASSSRGGTNTGELFF.

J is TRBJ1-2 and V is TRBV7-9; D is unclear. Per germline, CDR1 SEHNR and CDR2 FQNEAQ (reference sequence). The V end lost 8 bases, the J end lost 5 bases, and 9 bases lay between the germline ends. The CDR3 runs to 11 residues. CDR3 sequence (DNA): TGTGCCAGCGGGCGTGGGTATGGCTACACCTTC. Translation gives CASGRGYGYTF.

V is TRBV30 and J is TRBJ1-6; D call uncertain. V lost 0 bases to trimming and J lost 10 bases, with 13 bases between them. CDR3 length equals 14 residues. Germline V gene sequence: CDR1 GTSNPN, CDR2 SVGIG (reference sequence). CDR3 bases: TGTGCCTGGAGTGTTCGAGGTCGACGGTCACCCCTCCACTTT. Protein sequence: CAWSVRGRRSPLHF.

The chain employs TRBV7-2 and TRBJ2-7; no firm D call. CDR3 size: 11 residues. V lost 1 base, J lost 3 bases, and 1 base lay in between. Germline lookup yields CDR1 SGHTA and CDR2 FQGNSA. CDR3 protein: CASSLVYEQYF. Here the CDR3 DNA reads TGTGCCAGCAGCTTAGTCTACGAGCAGTACTTC.

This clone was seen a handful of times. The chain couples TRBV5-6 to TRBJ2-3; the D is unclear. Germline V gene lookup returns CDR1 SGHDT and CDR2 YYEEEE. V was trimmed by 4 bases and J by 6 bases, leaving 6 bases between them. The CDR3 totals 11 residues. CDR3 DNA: TGTGCCAGCAGCCCCCCGGATACGCAGTATTTT. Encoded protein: CASSPPDTQYF.

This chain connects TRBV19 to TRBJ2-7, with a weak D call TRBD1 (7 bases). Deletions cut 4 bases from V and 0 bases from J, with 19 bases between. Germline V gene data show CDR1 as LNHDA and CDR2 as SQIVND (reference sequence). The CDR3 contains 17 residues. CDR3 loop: CASSTRFQGGDSYEQYF. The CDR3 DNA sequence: TGTGCCAGTAGTACCCGGTTTCAGGGGGGTGACTCCTACGAGCAGTACTTC.

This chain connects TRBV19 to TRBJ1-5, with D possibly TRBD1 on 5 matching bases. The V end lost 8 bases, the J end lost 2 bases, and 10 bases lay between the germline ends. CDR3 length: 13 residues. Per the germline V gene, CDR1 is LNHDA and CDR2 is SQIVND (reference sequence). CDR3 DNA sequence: TGTGCCAGTCCAGGGCTGGGCAATCAGCCCCAGCATTTT. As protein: CASPGLGNQPQHF.

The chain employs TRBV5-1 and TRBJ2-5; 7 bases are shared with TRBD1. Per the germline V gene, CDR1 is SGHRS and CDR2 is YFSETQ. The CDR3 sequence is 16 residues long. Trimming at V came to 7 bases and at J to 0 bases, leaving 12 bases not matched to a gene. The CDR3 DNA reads TGCGCCAGCGGCCCCACCGCCCAGGGGGACCAAGAGACCCAGTACTTC. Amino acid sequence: CASGPTAQGDQETQYF.

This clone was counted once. The CDR3 DNA reads TGTGCCAGCAGCTCCGGACAGGGGAACACCGGGGAGCTGTTTTTT. Its translation is CASSSGQGNTGELFF. This rearrangement joins TRBV7-2 to TRBJ2-2; TRBD1 matches 8 bases. CDR3 length equals 15 residues. V dropped 4 bases and J dropped 1; count of bases not matched to a gene: 2. Germline assignment: CDR1 SGHTA and CDR2 FQGNSA.

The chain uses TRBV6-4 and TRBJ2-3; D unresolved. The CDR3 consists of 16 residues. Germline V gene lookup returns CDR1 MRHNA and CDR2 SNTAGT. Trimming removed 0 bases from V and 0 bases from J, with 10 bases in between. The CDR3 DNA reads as TGTGCCAGCAGTGACTCGGCAGGCTCTAGCACAGATACGCAGTATTTT. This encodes CASSDSAGSSTDTQYF.

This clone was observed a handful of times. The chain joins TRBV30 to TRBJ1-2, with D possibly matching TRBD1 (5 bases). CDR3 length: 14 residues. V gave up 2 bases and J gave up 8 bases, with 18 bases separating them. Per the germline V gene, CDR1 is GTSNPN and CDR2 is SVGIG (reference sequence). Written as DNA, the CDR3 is TGTGCCTGGAGTTTAGTCTCCGGGGCGGGAGGCTACACCTTC. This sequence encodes CAWSLVSGAGGYTF.